The clone carrying this T cell receptor (beta chain) was seen only a few times. Antigen: not known. The CDR3 extends over 16 amino acids. V dropped 6 bases and J dropped 0; count of bases not matched to a gene: 7. The sample is drawn from a study of type 1 regulatory T cells. Overall study context: T-allo10 is an in vitro-generated, Tr1-enriched CD4 T cell product specific for alloantigen.

MiXCR, run by TCRdb on the reads, gives a single entry per CDR3 protein. Seen here are about 65,000 distinct CDR3 sequences, roughly 49% observed once, and the top ten hold more than 2%. The clonotype originates from a human donor in good health. The specimen sequenced was cultured non-Tr1 T cells, either the whole culture or a sorted T cell fraction (not recorded which). The rearrangement joins TRBV12-3 or TRBV12-4 to TRBJ2-1; 8 nucleotides agree with TRBD2. The CDR3 nucleotides are TGTGCCAGCAGCAGACTAGCGCTCCTCTCCTACAATGAGCAGTTCTTC. Protein sequence: CASSRLALLSYNEQFF.